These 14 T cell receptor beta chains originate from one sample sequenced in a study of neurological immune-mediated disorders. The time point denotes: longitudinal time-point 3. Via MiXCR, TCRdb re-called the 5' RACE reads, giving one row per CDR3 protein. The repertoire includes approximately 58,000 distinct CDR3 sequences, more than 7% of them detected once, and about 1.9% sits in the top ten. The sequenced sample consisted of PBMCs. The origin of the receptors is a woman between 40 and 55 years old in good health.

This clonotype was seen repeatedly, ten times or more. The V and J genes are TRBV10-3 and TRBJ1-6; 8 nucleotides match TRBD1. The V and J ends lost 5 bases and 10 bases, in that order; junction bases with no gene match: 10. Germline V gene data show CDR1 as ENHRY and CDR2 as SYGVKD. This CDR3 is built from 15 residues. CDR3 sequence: CAISRQQGAGSPLHF. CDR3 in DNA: TGTGCCATCAGTCGTCAGCAGGGGGCTGGGTCACCCCTCCACTTT.

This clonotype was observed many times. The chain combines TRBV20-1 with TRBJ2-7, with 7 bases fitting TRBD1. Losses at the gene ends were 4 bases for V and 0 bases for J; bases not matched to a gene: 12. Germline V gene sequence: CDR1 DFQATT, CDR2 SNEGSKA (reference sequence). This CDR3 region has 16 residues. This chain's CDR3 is CSATPSWGQISYEQYF. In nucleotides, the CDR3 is TGCAGTGCTACTCCCTCCTGGGGACAGATCTCCTACGAGCAGTACTTC.

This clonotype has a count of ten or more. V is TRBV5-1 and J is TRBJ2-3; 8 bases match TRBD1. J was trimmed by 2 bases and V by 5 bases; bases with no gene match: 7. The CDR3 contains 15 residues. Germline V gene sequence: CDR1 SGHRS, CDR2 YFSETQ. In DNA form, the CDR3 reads TGCGCCAGCAGGTTTACAGGGGGTGACACAGATACGCAGTATTTT. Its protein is CASRFTGGDTDTQYF.

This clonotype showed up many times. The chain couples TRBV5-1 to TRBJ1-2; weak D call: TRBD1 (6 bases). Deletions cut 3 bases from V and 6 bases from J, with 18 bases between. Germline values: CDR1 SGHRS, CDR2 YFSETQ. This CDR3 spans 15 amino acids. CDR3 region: CASSSEIGGADGYTF. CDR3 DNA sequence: TGCGCCAGCAGCTCCGAGATTGGGGGCGCCGATGGCTACACCTTC. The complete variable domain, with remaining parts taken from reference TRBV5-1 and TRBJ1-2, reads KAGVTQTPRYLIKTRGQQVTLSCSPISGHRSVSWYQQTPGQGLQFLFEYFSETQRNKGNFPGRFSGRQFSNSRSEMNVSTLELGDSALYLCASSSEIGGADGYTFGSGTRLTVV.

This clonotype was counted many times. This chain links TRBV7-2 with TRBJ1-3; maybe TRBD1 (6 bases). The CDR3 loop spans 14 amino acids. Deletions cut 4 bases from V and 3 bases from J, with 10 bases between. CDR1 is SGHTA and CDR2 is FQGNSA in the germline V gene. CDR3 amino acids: CASSYTGNGNTIYF. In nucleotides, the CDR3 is TGTGCCAGCAGCTATACAGGGAATGGAAACACCATATATTTT.

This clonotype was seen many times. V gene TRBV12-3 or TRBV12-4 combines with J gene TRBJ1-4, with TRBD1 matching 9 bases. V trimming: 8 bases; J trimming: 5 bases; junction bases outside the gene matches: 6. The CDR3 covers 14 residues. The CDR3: CASLPGQGNEKLFF. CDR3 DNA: TGTGCCAGCCTTCCGGGACAGGGAAATGAAAAACTGTTTTTT.

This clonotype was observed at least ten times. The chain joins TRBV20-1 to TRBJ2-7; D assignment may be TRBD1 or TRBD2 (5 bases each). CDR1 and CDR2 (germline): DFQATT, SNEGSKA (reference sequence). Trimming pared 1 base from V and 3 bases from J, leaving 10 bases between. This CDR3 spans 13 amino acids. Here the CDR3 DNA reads TGCAGTGCTAGAGCAGGGACCTACTACGAGCAGTACTTC. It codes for CSARAGTYYEQYF.

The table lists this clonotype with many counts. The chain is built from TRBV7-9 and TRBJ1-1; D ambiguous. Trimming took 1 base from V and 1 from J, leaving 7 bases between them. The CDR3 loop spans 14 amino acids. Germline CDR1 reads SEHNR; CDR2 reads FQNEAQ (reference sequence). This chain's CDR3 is CASSLVSGNTEAFF. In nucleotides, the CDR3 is TGTGCCAGCAGCTTAGTATCAGGGAACACTGAAGCTTTCTTT.

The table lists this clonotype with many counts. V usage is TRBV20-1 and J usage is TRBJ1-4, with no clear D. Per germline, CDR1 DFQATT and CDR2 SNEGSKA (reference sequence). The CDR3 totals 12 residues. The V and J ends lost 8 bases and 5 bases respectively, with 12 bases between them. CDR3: CSSRLGNEKLFF. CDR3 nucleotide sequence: TGCAGTTCAAGACTGGGGAATGAAAAACTGTTTTTT.

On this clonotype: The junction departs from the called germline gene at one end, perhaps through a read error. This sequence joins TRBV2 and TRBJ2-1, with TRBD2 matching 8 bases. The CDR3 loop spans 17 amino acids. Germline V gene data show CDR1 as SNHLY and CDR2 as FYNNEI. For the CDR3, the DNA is TGTGCCAGCAGTGGGGTAGCGGGGTCGCTACTTTACAATGAGCAGTTGTTC. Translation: CASSGVAGSLLYNEQLF.

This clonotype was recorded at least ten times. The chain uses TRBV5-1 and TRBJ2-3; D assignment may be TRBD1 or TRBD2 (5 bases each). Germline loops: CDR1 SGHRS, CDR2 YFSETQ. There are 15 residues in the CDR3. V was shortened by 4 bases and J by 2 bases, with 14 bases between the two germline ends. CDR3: CASSITRETTDTQYF. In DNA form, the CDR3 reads TGCGCCAGCAGCATCACCAGGGAGACCACAGATACGCAGTATTTT.

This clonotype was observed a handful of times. CDR3 DNA: TGTGCCAGCAGCTTAGCCGGTCGTAGTGAGCTGTTTTTT. The encoded protein is CASSLAGRSELFF. The chain recombines TRBV7-2 with TRBJ2-2, with D unclear. From germline, CDR1 is SGHTA and CDR2 FQGNSA. The CDR3 consists of 13 residues. The V end lost 0 bases, the J end lost 11 bases, and 10 bases lay between the germline ends.

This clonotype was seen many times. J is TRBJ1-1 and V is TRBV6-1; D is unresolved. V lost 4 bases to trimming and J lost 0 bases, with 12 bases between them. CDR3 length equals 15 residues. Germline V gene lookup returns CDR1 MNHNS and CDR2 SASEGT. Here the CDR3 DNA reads TGTGCCAGCAGTGCCCCCAGTATTTTGAACACTGAAGCTTTCTTT. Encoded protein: CASSAPSILNTEAFF.

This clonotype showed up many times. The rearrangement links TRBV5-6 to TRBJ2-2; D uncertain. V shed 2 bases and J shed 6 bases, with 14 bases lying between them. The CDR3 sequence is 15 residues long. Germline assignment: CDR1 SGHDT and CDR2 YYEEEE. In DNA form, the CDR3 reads TGTGCCAGCAGCTTTAGAGTTATGGGCGCCGGGGAGCTGTTTTTT. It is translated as CASSFRVMGAGELFF.